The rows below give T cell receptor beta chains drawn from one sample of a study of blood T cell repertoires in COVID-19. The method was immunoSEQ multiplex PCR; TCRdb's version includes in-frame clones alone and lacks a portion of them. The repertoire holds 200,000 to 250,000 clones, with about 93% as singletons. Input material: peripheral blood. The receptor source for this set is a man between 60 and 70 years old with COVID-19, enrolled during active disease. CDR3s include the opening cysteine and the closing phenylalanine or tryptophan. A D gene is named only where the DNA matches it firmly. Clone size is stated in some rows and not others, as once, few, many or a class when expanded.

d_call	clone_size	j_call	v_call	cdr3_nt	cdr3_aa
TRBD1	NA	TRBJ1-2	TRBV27	TGTGCCAGCAGGGGACAGGGGGCCCAAGTAGGCTATGGCTACACCTTC	CASRGQGAQVGYGYTF
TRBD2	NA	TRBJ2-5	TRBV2	TGTGCCACGCTACTACTAGCGGATCTCCAAGAGACCCAGTACTTC	CATLLLADLQETQYF
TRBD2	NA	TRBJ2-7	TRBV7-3	TGTGCCAGCAGATTACCCGAGGGACTAGCGGCAATCTACGAGCAGTACTTC	CASRLPEGLAAIYEQYF
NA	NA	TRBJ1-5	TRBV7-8	TGTGCCAGCAGCTTAGTAGGGGGTCAGCCCCAGCATTTT	CASSLVGGQPQHF
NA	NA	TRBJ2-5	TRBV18	TGTGCCAGCTCAGGACAGACCGTCCAAGAGACCCAGTACTTC	CASSGQTVQETQYF
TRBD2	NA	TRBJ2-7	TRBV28	TGTGCCAGCAGTTTGACTAGCGGGAGGGCCCGGGCAGGATCCGAGCAGTACTTC	CASSLTSGRARAGSEQYF
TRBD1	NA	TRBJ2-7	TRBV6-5	TGTGCCAGCAGCTTTACAGGGGAACGGTCCTACGAGCAGTACTTC	CASSFTGERSYEQYF
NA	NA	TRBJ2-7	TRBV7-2	TGTGCCAGCAGCTTTGGGGGCCACTACGAGCAGTACTTC	CASSFGGHYEQYF
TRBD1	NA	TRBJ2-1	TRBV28	TGTGCCAGCAGTTTATTCCAGGGGGCGGACAATGAGCAGTTCTTC	CASSLFQGADNEQFF
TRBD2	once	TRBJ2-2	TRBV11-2	TGTGCCAGCAGCTCAGGCAGCGGGGGCCTTAGTCCCGGGGAGCTGTTTTTT	CASSSGSGGLSPGELFF
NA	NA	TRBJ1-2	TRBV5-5	TGTGCCAGCAGCCCGGGATTTGAGGAGTCCACCTTC	CASSPGFEESTF
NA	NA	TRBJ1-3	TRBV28	TGTGCCAGCAGTTTATCCGCCCGATGGGGCGGAAACACCATATATTTT	CASSLSARWGGNTIYF
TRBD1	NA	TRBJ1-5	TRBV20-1	TGCAGTGCTAGTGGAGGACAGGGAAGTAATCCCCAGCATTTT	CSASGGQGSNPQHF
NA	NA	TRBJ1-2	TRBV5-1	TGCGCCAGCAGCAACCAGAACTATGGCTACACCTTC	CASSNQNYGYTF
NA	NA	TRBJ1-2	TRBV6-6	TGTGCCAGCAGTTACTCGAGGGCTAACTATGGCTACACCTTC	CASSYSRANYGYTF
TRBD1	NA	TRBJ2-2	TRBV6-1	TGTGCCAGCAGTGAACCCGGACAGGGCAACACCGGGGAGCTGTTTTTT	CASSEPGQGNTGELFF
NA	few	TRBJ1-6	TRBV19	TGTGCCAGTAGCCCCCGGAGGACCAATTCACCCCTCCACTTT	CASSPRRTNSPLHF
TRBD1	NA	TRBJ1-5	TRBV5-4	TGTGCCAGCAGCCCAGACAGGGGGCCCAGTCAGCCCCAGCATTTT	CASSPDRGPSQPQHF
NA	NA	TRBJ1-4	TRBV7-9	TGTGCCAGCAGTCCACAAGCAACTAATGAAAAACTGTTTTTT	CASSPQATNEKLFF
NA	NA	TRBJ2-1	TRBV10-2	TGCGCCAGCAGGTGGGGGGGGGCGGTCAATGAGCAGTTCTTC	CASRWGGAVNEQFF
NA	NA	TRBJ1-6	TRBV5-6	TGTGCCAGCAGCTTCGTGGGGGAGGGTTCACCCCTCCACTTT	CASSFVGEGSPLHF
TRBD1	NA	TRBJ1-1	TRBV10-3	TGTGCCGTCGACAGGGGCCAAGGCACTGAAGCTTTCTTT	CAVDRGQGTEAFF
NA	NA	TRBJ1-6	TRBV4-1	TGCGCCAGCAGCCCGGGCGATCAGGACAGACTCCACTTT	CASSPGDQDRLHF